The 30 T cell receptor beta chains reported below all come from one sample, sequenced in a study of OX40 agonist ivuxolimab in advanced cancers. The protocol was immunoSEQ multiplex PCR, while the TCRdb copy is restricted to in-frame clones and leaves out a portion. The data hold approximately 45,000 clones, with roughly 88% observed a single time. The sample here was CD4+ or CD8+ T cells sorted from blood, taken in a trial of the OX40 agonist ivuxolimab. All receptors derive from an adult with an advanced solid tumor such as melanoma, head and neck, liver or kidney cancer.

This chain joins TRBV28 and TRBJ1-3; 7 nucleotides line up with TRBD1. The CDR3 covers 15 residues. With 7 bases clipped from V and 0 bases from J, the junction kept 6 bases outside the gene matches. In germline, CDR1 is MDHEN, CDR2 SYDVKM. The CDR3 protein is CASTLGQYSGNTIYF. The CDR3 DNA sequence: TGTGCCAGCACCCTGGGACAGTACTCTGGAAACACCATATATTTT.

This sequence joins TRBV6-8 and TRBJ2-3; D is ambiguous. The CDR3 contains 13 residues. Trimming stripped 6 bases from V and 0 bases from J, with 7 bases between. The V gene's germline CDR1 is MNHGY and CDR2 SAAAGT. In DNA, the CDR3 is TGTGCCAGCAGCCTTGACAGCACAGATACGCAGTATTTT. Its protein product is CASSLDSTDTQYF.

The rearrangement uses TRBV27 and TRBJ1-1; 7 bases are shared with TRBD1. J was trimmed by 1 base and V by 8 bases; bases with no gene match: 7. This CDR3 is 14 amino acids long. CDR1 and CDR2 (germline): MNHEY, SMNVEV (reference sequence). CDR3 DNA sequence: TGTGCCAGCTCACTGACAGGGTCGAACACTGAAGCTTTCTTT. Its translation is CASSLTGSNTEAFF.

This clone was counted a single time. This chain uses TRBV7-3 with TRBJ2-3; TRBD2 matches 9 bases. CDR3 size: 15 residues. V dropped 5 bases and J dropped 2; count of bases not matched to a gene: 5. Germline V gene sequence: CDR1 SGHTA, CDR2 FQGTGA. CDR3 coding DNA: TGTGCCAGCAGCGCGACTAGCGGCAACACAGATACGCAGTATTTT. This codes for CASSATSGNTDTQYF.

The V and J genes are TRBV19 and TRBJ2-6; D call uncertain. The CDR3 runs to 15 residues. The germline V and J ends were trimmed by 3 bases and 0 bases, with 6 bases remaining between them. Germline CDR1 reads LNHDA; CDR2 reads SQIVND (reference sequence). The CDR3 nucleotides are TGTGCCAGTAGTATCATGTACTCTGGGGCCAACGTCCTGACTTTC. The encoded protein is CASSIMYSGANVLTF. Looking up the rest from reference TRBV19 and TRBJ2-6 gives the full variable domain: DGGITQSPKYLFRKEGQNVTLSCEQNLNHDAMYWYRQDPGQGLRLIYYSQIVNDFQKGDIAEGYSVSREKKESFPLTVTSAQKNPTAFYLCASSIMYSGANVLTFGAGSRLTVL.

The chain links TRBV7-2 to TRBJ2-5; the D gene is possibly TRBD2 (6 bases). CDR1 and CDR2 from the germline V gene are SGHTA and FQGNSA. V lost 4 bases, J lost 1 base, and 19 bases lay in between. The CDR3 is 17 amino acids. The CDR3 is CASSSGLGGELQETQYF. CDR3 sequence (DNA): TGTGCCAGCAGCTCAGGCCTCGGCGGGGAACTCCAAGAGACCCAGTACTTC. Looking up the rest from reference TRBV7-2 and TRBJ2-5 gives the full variable domain: GAGVSQSPSNKVTEKGKDVELRCDPISGHTALYWYRQSLGQGLEFLIYFQGNSAPDKSGLPSDRFSAERTGGSVSTLTIQRTQQEDSAVYLCASSSGLGGELQETQYFGPGTRLLVL.

This sequence joins TRBV21-1 and TRBJ1-1; the listed D gene, TRBD1, was not tested against the DNA. TRBV21-1 is a known pseudogene. There are 13 residues in the CDR3. This CDR3 reads CASTNRANTEAFF. The CDR3 nucleotides are TGTGCCAGCACTAACAGGGCGAACACTGAAGCTTTCTTT.

The chain couples TRBV4-3 to TRBJ2-1, with 9 nucleotides matching TRBD1. Trimming took 3 bases from V and 4 from J; bases not matched to a gene: 16. The CDR3 is made up of 19 amino acids. Germline V gene data show CDR1 as LGHNA and CDR2 as YSLEER. CDR3 DNA: TGCGCCAGCAGCCAGGTACTAAGCCCCGGGACAGGGTTTTACAATGAGCAGTTCTTC. Translating it yields CASSQVLSPGTGFYNEQFF.

This clone occurred once. A junction end diverges from the germline sequence, so it may reflect a read error. The chain carries TRBV7-3 and TRBJ1-1; D possibly corresponds to TRBD1 (5 bases). The CDR3 covers 13 residues. CDR1 is SGHTA, CDR2 FQGTGA, per germline. In DNA, the CDR3 is TGTGCCAGCAGCTTGACGGGGGGGTCTGAAGTGATCTTT. Its translation: CASSLTGGSEVIF.

The J gene is TRBJ2-1, the V gene TRBV20-1; tentatively, D is TRBD2 (7 bases). CDR3 length: 11 amino acids. V lost 5 bases to trimming and J lost 10 bases, with 12 bases between them. Germline lookup yields CDR1 DFQATT and CDR2 SNEGSKA (reference sequence). CDR3: CSAEGGLEQFF. In DNA form, the CDR3 reads TGCAGTGCTGAGGGGGGACTAGAGCAGTTCTTC.

The V gene is TRBV15, the J gene TRBJ2-2, with a weak D call TRBD2 (5 bases). CDR1 is LNHNV and CDR2 is YYDKDF in the germline V gene (reference sequence). The CDR3 has 13 amino acids. Trimming pared 0 bases from V and 7 bases from J, leaving 6 bases between. The CDR3: CATSRERVGELFF. As DNA, the CDR3 is TGTGCCACCAGCAGAGAGAGGGTCGGGGAGCTGTTTTTT. The full variable domain, rest sourced from reference TRBV15 and TRBJ2-2, is DAMVIQNPRYQVTQFGKPVTLSCSQTLNHNVMYWYQQKSSQAPKLLFHYYDKDFNNEADTPDNFQSRRPNTSFCFLDIRSPGLGDTAMYLCATSRERVGELFFGEGSRLTVL.

This clone has a single count. The chain is built from TRBV11-3 and TRBJ2-1, with 11 bases identical to TRBD1. V lost 5 bases, J lost 7 bases, and 10 bases stayed unmatched. The CDR3 is 16 amino acids. Germline V CDR1 and CDR2: SGHNT, YENEEA. The DNA for the CDR3 is TGTGCCAGCAGCAGCCGGACAGGGGGCTATACGAATGAGCAGTTCTTC. Amino acids: CASSSRTGGYTNEQFF.

In the case of this clone: At one end, the junction sequence differs from germline, possibly due to a read error. This chain uses TRBV4-3 with TRBJ2-7, with D possibly TRBD1 on 6 matching bases. The V gene's germline CDR1 is LGHNA and CDR2 YSLEER. This CDR3 spans 15 amino acids. CDR3 region: CVSSQGTQGQYEQYF. CDR3 DNA sequence: TGCGTCAGCAGCCAAGGTACGCAGGGGCAATACGAGCAGTACTTC.

This rearrangement joins TRBV28 to TRBJ2-1, with 12 bases lining up with TRBD2. The CDR3 loop spans 15 amino acids. V lost 6 bases to trimming and J lost 4 bases; unmatched junction nucleotides: 4. The germline V gene encodes CDR1 MDHEN and CDR2 SYDVKM. CDR3 sequence: CASRFGLAGYNEQFF. CDR3 sequence (DNA): TGTGCCAGCAGATTCGGACTAGCGGGGTACAATGAGCAGTTCTTC.

The chain combines TRBV27 with TRBJ2-2; TRBD1 or TRBD2 may be the D gene (7 bases each). Germline-derived CDR1 and CDR2 are MNHEY and SMNVEV (reference sequence). Trimming cost V 3 bases and J 5 bases, with 22 bases left between them. The CDR3 is made up of 18 amino acids. The CDR3 spells CASSFGPNYRGGTGELFF. The CDR3 DNA reads TGTGCCAGCAGTTTCGGACCCAATTACAGGGGAGGGACCGGGGAGCTGTTTTTT.

This clone was seen a single time. The V and J genes are TRBV4-3 and TRBJ2-2, with TRBD2 matching 9 bases. Germline lookup yields CDR1 LGHNA and CDR2 YSLEER. V was pared by 0 bases and J by 4 bases, with 0 bases of the junction left unmatched. CDR3 length: 15 residues. Here the CDR3 DNA reads TGCGCCAGCAGCCAAGAGACTAGCGGCACCGGGGAGCTGTTTTTT. Translation: CASSQETSGTGELFF.

The gene calls are TRBV5-1 and TRBJ1-1; D is unclear. This CDR3 has 15 residues. The germline V gene has CDR1 SGHRS and CDR2 YFSETQ. Trimming took 1 base from V and 1 from J, leaving 11 bases between them. CDR3 DNA: TGCGCCAGCAGCTTGACTTCGGGCGCGAACACTGAAGCTTTCTTT. This translates into CASSLTSGANTEAFF.

This sequence joins TRBV11-2 and TRBJ2-3; D assignment may be TRBD1 or TRBD2 (5 bases each). The CDR3 covers 16 residues. V lost 3 bases and J lost 2, with 15 bases in between. Germline CDR1 reads SGHAT; CDR2 reads FQNNGV. CDR3 bases: TGTGCCAGCAGCTTGGAACGGGGACCCCACACAGATACGCAGTATTTT. Translation: CASSLERGPHTDTQYF.

The J gene is TRBJ1-6, the V gene TRBV11-2; possible D gene TRBD1, 6 bases. The CDR3 runs to 16 residues. Germline CDR1 and CDR2: SGHAT and FQNNGV. Trimming stripped 5 bases from V and 3 bases from J, with 14 bases between. Here the CDR3 reads CASSKQTQGYNSPLHF. In DNA, the CDR3 is TGTGCCAGCAGCAAACAAACACAGGGCTATAATTCACCCCTCCACTTT.

CDR3 coding DNA: TGTGCCAGCAGCGCAGCGGGGGGAACCTACAATGAGCAGTTCTTC. This codes for CASSAAGGTYNEQFF. The chain has TRBV9 and TRBJ2-1; 9 bases fit TRBD2. The length of the CDR3 is 15 residues. Per germline, CDR1 SGDLS and CDR2 YYNGEE. V was pared by 3 bases and J by 2 bases, with 3 bases of the junction left unmatched.

The chain links TRBV9 to TRBJ2-3; D possibly corresponds to TRBD1 (5 bases). With 4 bases removed from V and 1 base from J, the gap between germline ends came to 16 bases. The CDR3 contains 16 residues. CDR1 SGDLS and CDR2 YYNGEE come from the germline V gene. CDR3 nucleotides: TGTGCCAGCAGCCTCCCGCAGGGAACGGGCACAGATACGCAGTATTTT. This encodes CASSLPQGTGTDTQYF.

The sample holds one count of this clone. This chain joins TRBV5-6 and TRBJ1-1, with D uncertain. Germline loops: CDR1 SGHDT, CDR2 YYEEEE. The CDR3 covers 14 residues. V was cut by 7 bases and J by 1 base, with 14 bases left in between. The CDR3 sequence is CASAYSSPNTEAFF. In DNA, the CDR3 is TGTGCCAGCGCCTACAGCAGTCCGAACACTGAAGCTTTCTTT.

This rearrangement joins TRBV4-3 to TRBJ2-7; tentatively, D is TRBD1 (5 bases). Germline CDR1 and CDR2: LGHNA and YSLEER. Between the trimmed V and J ends, which lost 1 base and 0 bases, there was a span of 10 bases. The CDR3 consists of 15 residues. CDR3 in amino acids: CASSQARASSYEQYF. In DNA, the CDR3 is TGCGCCAGCAGCCAAGCCAGGGCATCCTCCTACGAGCAGTACTTC.

V is TRBV27 and J is TRBJ1-4; D is perhaps TRBD1 (5 bases). The germline V gene has CDR1 MNHEY and CDR2 SMNVEV (reference sequence). This CDR3 comprises 15 residues. V was cut by 4 bases and J by 4 bases, with 13 bases left in between. CDR3 sequence (DNA): TGTGCCAGCAGTTCAGGGACCACCAATAATGAAAAACTGTTTTTT. Translated: CASSSGTTNNEKLFF.

Written as DNA, the CDR3 is TGTGCCAGCAGCTTCCCAGGGAATAGTGAAAAACTGTTTTTT. As protein: CASSFPGNSEKLFF. The chain joins TRBV5-4 to TRBJ1-4; D perhaps matches TRBD1 (5 bases). The germline V gene has CDR1 SGHNT and CDR2 YYREEE (reference sequence). The ends were cut back, 2 bases at V and 7 bases at J, with 12 bases in the middle. The length of the CDR3 is 14 residues.

This rearrangement joins TRBV7-8 to TRBJ2-7; 8 nucleotides agree with TRBD2. CDR3 length: 15 amino acids. The junction had 13 bases not matched to a gene; V was cut back by 10 bases and J by 2 bases. From germline, CDR1 is SGHVS and CDR2 FQNEAQ. CDR3 region: CATRDGGEWTYEQYF. DNA of the CDR3: TGTGCCACAAGAGACGGGGGGGAGTGGACCTACGAGCAGTACTTC. The full variable domain, in which reference TRBV7-8 and TRBJ2-7 provide the parts outside the CDR3, is GAGVSQSPRYKVAKRGQDVALRCDPISGHVSLFWYQQALGQGPEFLTYFQNEAQLDKSGLPSDRFFAERPEGSVSTLKIQRTQQEDSAVYLCATRDGGEWTYEQYFGPGTRLTVT.

This sequence joins TRBV6-5 and TRBJ1-2; D possibly corresponds to TRBD1 (5 bases). V was cut by 2 bases and J by 5 bases, with 9 bases left in between. Germline V gives CDR1 MNHEY, CDR2 SVGAGI. The CDR3 has 13 residues. CDR3 bases: TGTGCCAGCAGTTACAGGGGTTTGTATGGCTACACCTTC. It specifies CASSYRGLYGYTF.

The chain has TRBV19 and TRBJ2-7, with TRBD1 matching 8 bases. Germline V gene sequence: CDR1 LNHDA, CDR2 SQIVND (reference sequence). CDR3 size: 15 residues. V lost 4 bases, J lost 3 bases, and 8 bases stayed unmatched. The CDR3 region has the DNA TGTGCCAGTAGTACCCGGGACAGGCCGATCTACGAGCAGTACTTC. Encoded protein: CASSTRDRPIYEQYF.

This clone came up once. The chain links TRBV9 to TRBJ2-3; 10 bases are shared with TRBD2. The CDR3 consists of 17 residues. V lost 4 bases and J lost 5; bases outside the gene matches: 13. Germline V gene data show CDR1 as SGDLS and CDR2 as YYNGEE. The CDR3 sequence: CASSPVERGGRGDTQYF. The CDR3 DNA follows: TGTGCCAGCAGCCCGGTGGAGCGGGGGGGCCGGGGAGATACGCAGTATTTT.

This clone was seen once. This chain uses TRBV28 with TRBJ2-5, with 8 nucleotides matching TRBD1. There are 13 residues in the CDR3. In germline, CDR1 is MDHEN, CDR2 SYDVKM. Trimming at V came to 8 bases and at J to 4 bases, leaving 6 bases not matched to a gene. This CDR3 reads CASQDRARETQYF. In nucleotides, the CDR3 is TGTGCCAGCCAGGACAGGGCCCGAGAGACCCAGTACTTC.